This entry is about one T cell receptor beta chain. These data come from a study of CD8+CD57+ T cells in acquired aplastic anemia. Investigators profiled TCR beta VDJ and CDR3 from genomic DNA template. TCRdb independently ran MiXCR on the reads; one entry per CDR3 protein. The sample shows around 400,000 distinct CDR3 sequences, just under 70% of them seen only once. The V end was cut by 1 base, the J end by 2 bases, with 9 bases between. CDR3 length equals 15 residues. Germline-derived CDR1 and CDR2 are LNHDA and SQIVND (reference sequence). This TCR came from a human donor in good health, serving as a control. Sequenced material: sorted CD4+, CD8+, or CD8+CD57+ T cells (not recorded which) from PBMCs. V and J are TRBV19 and TRBJ1-5; possible D gene TRBD1, 5 bases. Here the CDR3 DNA reads TGTGCCAGTAGTATAGGCGGGGCGGGCAATCAGCCCCAGCATTTT. Residues: CASSIGGAGNQPQHF.